This TCR beta chain originates from a study of identical twins. A universal primer site was added by template switching, and unique molecular identifiers were carried by the cDNA. From the 5' RACE reads, TCRdb called clonotypes with MiXCR, one entry per CDR3 protein. The sample lists some 320,000 distinct CDR3 sequences, around 12% occurring once. This CDR3 contains 14 residues. Germline V lookup: CDR1 MNHNS, CDR2 SASEGT. The V end was cut by 6 bases, the J end by 4 bases, with 12 bases between. General observations from the study: Cord blood's abundant beta clonotypes had fewer insertions, unlike memory repertoires. The study based its conclusions on cross-sectional statistical analysis and did not follow the same donors. Compared with models, monozygotic twins showed more out-of-frame TCR alpha sharing.

A note on this clonotype: Its antigen is still unknown.

Another study also made use of these data, one on yellow fever vaccine responses in identical twins.

The sample taken for sequencing was CD8+ T cells sorted from blood. The sequence was collected from a woman between 18 and 30 years old in good health. The J gene is TRBJ2-2, the V gene TRBV6-1; D is perhaps TRBD2 (6 bases). CDR3 residues: CASSPGLTTGELFF. Written as DNA, the CDR3 is TGTGCCAGCAGCCCGGGACTCACCACCGGGGAGCTGTTTTTT.